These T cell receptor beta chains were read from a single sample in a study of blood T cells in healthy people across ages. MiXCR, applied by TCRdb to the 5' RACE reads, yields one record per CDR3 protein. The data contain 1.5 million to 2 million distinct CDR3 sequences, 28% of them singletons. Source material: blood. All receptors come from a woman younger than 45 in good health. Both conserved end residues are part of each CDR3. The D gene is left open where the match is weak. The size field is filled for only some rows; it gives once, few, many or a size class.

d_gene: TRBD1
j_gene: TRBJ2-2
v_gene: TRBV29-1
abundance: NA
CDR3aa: CSVETGVSTGELFF
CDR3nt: TGCAGCGTTGAAACAGGGGTGAGCACCGGGGAGCTGTTTTTT

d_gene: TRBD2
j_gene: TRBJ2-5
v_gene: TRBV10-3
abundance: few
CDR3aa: CAISDSASGRAVEQYF
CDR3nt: TGTGCCATCAGTGATTCGGCTAGCGGGAGGGCGGTTGAGCAGTACTTC

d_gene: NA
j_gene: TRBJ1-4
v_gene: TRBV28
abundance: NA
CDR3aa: CASSLGYNEKLFF
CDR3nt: TGTGCCAGCAGTCTCGGCTATAATGAAAAACTGTTTTTT

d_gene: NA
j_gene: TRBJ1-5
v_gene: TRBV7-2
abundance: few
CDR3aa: CASSPHWGGNQPQHF
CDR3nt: TGTGCCAGCAGCCCCCACTGGGGCGGCAATCAGCCCCAGCATTTT

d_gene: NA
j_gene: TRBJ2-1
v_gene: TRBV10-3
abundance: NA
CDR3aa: CAISDQAGRDNEQFF
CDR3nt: TGTGCCATCAGTGATCAGGCGGGGCGGGACAATGAGCAGTTCTTC

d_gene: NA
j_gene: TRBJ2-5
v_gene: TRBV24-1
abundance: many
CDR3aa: CATSDLGGEETQYF
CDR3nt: TGTGCCACCAGTGATTTGGGCGGGGAAGAGACCCAGTACTTC

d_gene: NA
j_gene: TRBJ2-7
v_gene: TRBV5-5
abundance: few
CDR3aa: CASSWGSGTTSYEQYF
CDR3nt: TGTGCCAGCAGCTGGGGTTCCGGGACAACCTCCTACGAGCAGTACTTC

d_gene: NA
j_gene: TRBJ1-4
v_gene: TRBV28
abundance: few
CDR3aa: CASSLREGKLFF
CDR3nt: TGTGCCAGCAGTTTAAGGGAAGGAAAACTGTTTTTT

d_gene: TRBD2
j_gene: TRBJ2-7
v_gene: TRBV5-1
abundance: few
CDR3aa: CASRASGSGGEQYF
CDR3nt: TGCGCCAGCAGGGCTAGCGGGAGTGGGGGCGAGCAGTACTTC

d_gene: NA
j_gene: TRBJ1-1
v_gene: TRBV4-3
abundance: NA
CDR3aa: CASSQGGAHAEAFF
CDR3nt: TGCGCCAGCAGCCAAGGGGGGGCACACGCTGAAGCTTTCTTT

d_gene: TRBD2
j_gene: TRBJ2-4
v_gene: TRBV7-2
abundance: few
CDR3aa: CASSLSSGGAVGDKNIQYF
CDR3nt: TGTGCCAGCAGCCTATCTAGCGGGGGGGCGGTAGGGGACAAAAACATTCAGTACTTC

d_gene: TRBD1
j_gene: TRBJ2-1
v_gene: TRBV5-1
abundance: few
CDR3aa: CASSRETGGGNEQFF
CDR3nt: TGCGCCAGCAGCCGGGAAACAGGGGGAGGCAATGAGCAGTTCTTC

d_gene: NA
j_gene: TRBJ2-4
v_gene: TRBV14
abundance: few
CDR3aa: CASSQAQVTLAKNIQYF
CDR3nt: TGTGCCAGCAGCCAAGCCCAGGTTACTCTAGCCAAAAACATTCAGTACTTC

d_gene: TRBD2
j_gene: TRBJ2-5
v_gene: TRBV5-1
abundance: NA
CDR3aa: CASKISGGIQETQYF
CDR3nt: TGCGCCAGCAAGATTTCGGGGGGAATCCAAGAGACCCAGTACTTC

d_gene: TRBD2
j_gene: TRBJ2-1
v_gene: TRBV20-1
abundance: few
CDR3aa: CSAGPSGRVNNGQFF
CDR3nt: TGCAGTGCTGGACCTAGCGGCCGAGTCAACAATGGGCAGTTCTTC

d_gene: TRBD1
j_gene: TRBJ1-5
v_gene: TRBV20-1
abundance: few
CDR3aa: CSARDGTGFSDFQPQHF
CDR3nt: TGCAGTGCTAGGGACGGGACAGGGTTTAGTGATTTTCAGCCCCAGCATTTT

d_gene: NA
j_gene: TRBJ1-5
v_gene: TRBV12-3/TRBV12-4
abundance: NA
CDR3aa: CASSLVGVWNQPQHF
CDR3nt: TGTGCCAGCAGTTTAGTTGGGGTATGGAATCAGCCCCAGCATTTT

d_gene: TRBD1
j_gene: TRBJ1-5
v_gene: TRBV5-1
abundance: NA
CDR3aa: CASSLGSGQGDQPQHF
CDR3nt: TGCGCCAGCAGCTTGGGGTCTGGACAGGGGGATCAGCCCCAGCATTTT

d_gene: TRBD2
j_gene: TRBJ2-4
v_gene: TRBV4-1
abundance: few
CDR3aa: CASSQDVGSGGATYIQYF
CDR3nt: TGCGCCAGCAGCCAAGATGTTGGGAGCGGGGGGGCTACGTACATTCAGTACTTC

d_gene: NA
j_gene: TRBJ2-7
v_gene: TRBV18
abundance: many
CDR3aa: CASSPGDNNYEQYF
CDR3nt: TGTGCCAGCTCACCGGGGGACAATAACTACGAGCAGTACTTC

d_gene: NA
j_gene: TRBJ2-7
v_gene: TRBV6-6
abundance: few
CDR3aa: CAGGPSWNEQYF
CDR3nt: TGTGCCGGAGGACCGTCTTGGAACGAGCAGTACTTC

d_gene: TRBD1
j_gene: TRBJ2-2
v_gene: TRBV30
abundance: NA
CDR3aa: CACAPGQMYAGELFF
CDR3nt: TGTGCCTGCGCACCGGGACAGATGTACGCCGGGGAGCTGTTTTTT

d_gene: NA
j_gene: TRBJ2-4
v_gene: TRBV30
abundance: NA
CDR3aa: CAWRRPADGTRYF
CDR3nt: TGTGCCTGGAGGAGGCCAGCTGACGGCACCCGGTACTTC

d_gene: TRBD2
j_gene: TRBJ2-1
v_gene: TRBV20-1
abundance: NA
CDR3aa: CSALASGRVLDEQFF
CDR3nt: TGCAGTGCCCTGGCTAGCGGGAGGGTTTTGGATGAGCAGTTCTTC

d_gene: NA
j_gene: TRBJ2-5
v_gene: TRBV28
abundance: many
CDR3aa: CASSPPPGPQETQYF
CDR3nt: TGTGCCAGCAGTCCACCCCCAGGGCCCCAAGAGACCCAGTACTTC

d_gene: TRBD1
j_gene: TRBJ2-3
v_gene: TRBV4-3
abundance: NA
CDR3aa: CASSQYRGGTDTQYF
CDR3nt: TGCGCCAGCAGCCAATACAGGGGCGGGACAGATACGCAGTATTTT

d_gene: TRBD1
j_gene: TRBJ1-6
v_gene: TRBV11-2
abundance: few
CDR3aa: CAIPRDSSYNSPLHF
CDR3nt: TGTGCCATCCCCCGGGACAGCTCCTATAATTCACCCCTCCACTTT

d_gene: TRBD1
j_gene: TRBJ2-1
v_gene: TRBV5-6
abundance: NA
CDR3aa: CASSREGTDEQFF
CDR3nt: TGTGCCAGCAGCAGGGAAGGGACAGATGAGCAGTTCTTC

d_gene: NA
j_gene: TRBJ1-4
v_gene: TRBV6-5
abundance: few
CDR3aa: CASRKNRAGNEKLFF
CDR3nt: TGTGCCAGCAGAAAGAACAGGGCGGGGAATGAAAAACTGTTTTTT

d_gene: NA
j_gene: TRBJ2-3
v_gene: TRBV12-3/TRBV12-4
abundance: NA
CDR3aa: CASSRLGGGADTQYF
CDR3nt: TGTGCCAGCAGCCGACTAGGGGGGGGGGCAGATACGCAGTATTTT

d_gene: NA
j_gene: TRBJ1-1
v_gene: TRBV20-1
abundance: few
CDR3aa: CSAAGTGGREAFF
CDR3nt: TGCAGTGCGGCCGGGACCGGGGGCCGTGAAGCTTTCTTT